Sequencing of this T cell receptor beta chain was carried out in a study of blood T cell repertoires in COVID-19. The overall study: The origin of the acute and convalescent COVID-19 samples was the United States, Italy and Spain. The cDNA or gDNA used as material had been derived from T cells, B-cell-depleted T cells, or PBMCs.

As handled by the study authors: For nucleated cells, counts were estimated from reference gene primer amplification. Sequencing used immunoSEQ multiplex PCR; TCRdb keeps in-frame clones, though not all of them. D and trimming were read from the DNA, whereas the V and J calls and clone size are those reported in that table. The data show roughly 14,000 clones, around 90% seen once. The source material was peripheral blood. This receptor was identified in a human donor with active COVID-19. The donor label of this sample is uncertain.

CDR3 in amino acids: CASGGPTGYGNTIYF. Here the CDR3 DNA reads TGTGCCAGCGGAGGCCCTACAGGGTACGGAAACACCATATATTTT. The chain employs TRBV7-6 and TRBJ1-3, with D tentatively TRBD1 (6 bases). The CDR3 sequence is 15 residues long. V was shortened by 8 bases and J by 4 bases, with 18 bases between the two germline ends. Germline CDR1 SGHVS, CDR2 FNYEAQ.